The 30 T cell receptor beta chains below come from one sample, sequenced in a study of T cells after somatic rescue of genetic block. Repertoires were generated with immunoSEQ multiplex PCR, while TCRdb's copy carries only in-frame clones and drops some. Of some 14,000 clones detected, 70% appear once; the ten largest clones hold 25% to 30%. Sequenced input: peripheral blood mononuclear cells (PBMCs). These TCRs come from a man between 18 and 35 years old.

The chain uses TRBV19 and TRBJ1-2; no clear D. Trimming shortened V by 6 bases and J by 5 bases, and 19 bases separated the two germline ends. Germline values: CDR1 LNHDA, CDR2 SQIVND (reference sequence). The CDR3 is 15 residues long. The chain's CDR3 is CASSDQSGARYGYTF. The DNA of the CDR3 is TGTGCCAGTAGCGACCAATCTGGAGCCCGATATGGCTACACCTTC. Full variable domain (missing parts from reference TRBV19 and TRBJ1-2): DGGITQSPKYLFRKEGQNVTLSCEQNLNHDAMYWYRQDPGQGLRLIYYSQIVNDFQKGDIAEGYSVSREKKESFPLTVTSAQKNPTAFYLCASSDQSGARYGYTFGSGTRLTVV.

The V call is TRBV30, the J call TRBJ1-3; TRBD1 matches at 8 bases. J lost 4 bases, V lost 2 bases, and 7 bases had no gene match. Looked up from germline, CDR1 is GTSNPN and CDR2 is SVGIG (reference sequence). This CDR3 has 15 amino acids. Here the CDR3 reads CAWSPQGARGNTIYF. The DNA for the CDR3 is TGTGCCTGGAGTCCCCAGGGGGCACGCGGAAACACCATATATTTT.

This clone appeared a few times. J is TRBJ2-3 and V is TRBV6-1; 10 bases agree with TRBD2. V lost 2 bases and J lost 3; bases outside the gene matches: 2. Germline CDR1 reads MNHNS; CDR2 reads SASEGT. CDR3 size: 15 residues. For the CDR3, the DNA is TGTGCCAGCAGTGAATTGACTAGCGGGACAGATACGCAGTATTTT. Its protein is CASSELTSGTDTQYF.

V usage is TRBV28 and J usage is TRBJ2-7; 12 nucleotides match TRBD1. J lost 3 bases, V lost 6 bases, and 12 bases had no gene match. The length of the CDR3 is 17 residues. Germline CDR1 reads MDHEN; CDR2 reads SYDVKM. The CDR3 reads CASRPPPGQGARYEQYF. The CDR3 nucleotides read TGTGCCAGCAGGCCCCCCCCGGGACAGGGGGCCCGCTACGAGCAGTACTTC.

The CDR3 DNA follows: TGTGCCAGCATTCAGTGGAGCGGGGGCATGGGGTCCTACAATGAGCAGTTCTTC. It specifies CASIQWSGGMGSYNEQFF. This rearrangement joins TRBV27 to TRBJ2-1, with TRBD2 matching over 8 bases. Germline loops: CDR1 MNHEY, CDR2 SMNVEV (reference sequence). The CDR3 has 18 residues. V shed 7 bases, J shed 1 base, and the junction held 15 bases outside the gene matches.

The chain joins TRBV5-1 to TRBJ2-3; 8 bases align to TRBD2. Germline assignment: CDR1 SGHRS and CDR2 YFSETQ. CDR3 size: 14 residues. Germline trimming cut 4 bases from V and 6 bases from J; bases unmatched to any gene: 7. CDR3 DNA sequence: TGCGCCAGCAGCCTTACTAGCGGACCGGATACGCAGTATTTT. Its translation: CASSLTSGPDTQYF.

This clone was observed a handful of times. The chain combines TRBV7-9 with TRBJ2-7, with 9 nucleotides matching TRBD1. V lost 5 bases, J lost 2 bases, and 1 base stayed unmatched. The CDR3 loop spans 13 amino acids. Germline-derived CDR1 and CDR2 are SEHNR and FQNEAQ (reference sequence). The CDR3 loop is CASSGDRAYEQYF. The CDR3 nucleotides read TGTGCCAGCAGCGGGGACAGGGCCTACGAGCAGTACTTC.

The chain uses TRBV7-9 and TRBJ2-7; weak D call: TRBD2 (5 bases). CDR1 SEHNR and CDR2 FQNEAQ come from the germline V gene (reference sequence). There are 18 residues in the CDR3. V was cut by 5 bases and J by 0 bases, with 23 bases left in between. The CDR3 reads CASSARGSTSGGSYEQYF. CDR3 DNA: TGTGCCAGCAGCGCTCGAGGGTCTACTTCAGGAGGCTCCTACGAGCAGTACTTC.

CDR3 residues: CAILSGANVLTF. The CDR3 nucleotides read TGTGCCATCCTCTCTGGGGCCAACGTCCTGACTTTC. V and J are TRBV28 and TRBJ2-6, with D uncertain. The V end was cut by 10 bases, the J end by 0 bases, with 4 bases between. Germline lookup yields CDR1 MDHEN and CDR2 SYDVKM. This CDR3 region has 12 residues.

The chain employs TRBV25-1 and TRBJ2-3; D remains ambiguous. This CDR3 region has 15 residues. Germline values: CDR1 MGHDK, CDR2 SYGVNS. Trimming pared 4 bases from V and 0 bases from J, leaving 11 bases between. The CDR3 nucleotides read TGTGCCAGCAGTGTCAGAGCCTCTAGCACAGATACGCAGTATTTT. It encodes CASSVRASSTDTQYF.

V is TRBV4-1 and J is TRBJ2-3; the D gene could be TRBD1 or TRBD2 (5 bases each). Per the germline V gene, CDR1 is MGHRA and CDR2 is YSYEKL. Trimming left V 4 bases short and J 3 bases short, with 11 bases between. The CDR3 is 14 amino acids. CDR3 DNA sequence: TGCGCCAGCAGCCGGGACCAAGGTACAGATACGCAGTATTTT. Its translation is CASSRDQGTDTQYF.

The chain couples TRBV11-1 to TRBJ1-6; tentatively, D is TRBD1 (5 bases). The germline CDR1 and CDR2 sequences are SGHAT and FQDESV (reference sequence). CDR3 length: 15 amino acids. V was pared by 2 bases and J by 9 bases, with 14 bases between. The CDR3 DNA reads TGTGCCAGCAGCTTATTACCAGGGTTGAGTTCACCCCTCCACTTT. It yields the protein CASSLLPGLSSPLHF.

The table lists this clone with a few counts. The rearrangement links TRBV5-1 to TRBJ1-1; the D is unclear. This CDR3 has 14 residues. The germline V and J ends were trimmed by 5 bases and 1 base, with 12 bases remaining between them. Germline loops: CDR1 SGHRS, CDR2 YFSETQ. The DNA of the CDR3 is TGCGCCAGCAGTGAGAGGGAGGGGAACACTGAAGCTTTCTTT. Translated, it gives CASSEREGNTEAFF.

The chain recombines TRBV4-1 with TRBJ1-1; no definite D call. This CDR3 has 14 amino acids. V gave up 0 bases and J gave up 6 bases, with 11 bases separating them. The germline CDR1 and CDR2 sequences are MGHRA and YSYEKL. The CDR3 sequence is CASSQDASSPEAFF. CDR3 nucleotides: TGCGCCAGCAGCCAAGATGCGAGTAGCCCTGAAGCTTTCTTT.

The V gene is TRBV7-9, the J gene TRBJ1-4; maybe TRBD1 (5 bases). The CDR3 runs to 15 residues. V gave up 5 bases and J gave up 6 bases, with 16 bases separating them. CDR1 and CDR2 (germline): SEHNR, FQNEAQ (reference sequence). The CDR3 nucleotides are TGTGCCAGCAGCCATCGATGGGGCGAGGATGAAAAACTGTTTTTT. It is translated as CASSHRWGEDEKLFF.

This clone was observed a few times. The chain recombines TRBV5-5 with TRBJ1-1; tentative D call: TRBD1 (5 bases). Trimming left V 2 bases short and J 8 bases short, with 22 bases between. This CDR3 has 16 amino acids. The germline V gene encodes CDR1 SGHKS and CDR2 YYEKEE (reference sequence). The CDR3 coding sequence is TGTGCCAGCAGCTTATTAGCACTGGACCCGAACAGGGAAGCTTTCTTT. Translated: CASSLLALDPNREAFF.

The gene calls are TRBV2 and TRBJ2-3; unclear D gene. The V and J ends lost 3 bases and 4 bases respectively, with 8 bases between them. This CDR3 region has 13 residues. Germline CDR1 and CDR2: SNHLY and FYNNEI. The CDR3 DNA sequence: TGTGCCAGCAGTGAGGATAGCCCAGATACGCAGTATTTT. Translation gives CASSEDSPDTQYF.

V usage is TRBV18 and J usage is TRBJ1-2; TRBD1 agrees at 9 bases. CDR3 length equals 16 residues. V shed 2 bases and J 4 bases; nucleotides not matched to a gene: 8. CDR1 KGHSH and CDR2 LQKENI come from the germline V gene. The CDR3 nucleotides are TGTGCCAGCTCACCAACATTATCGGGACAGGGCTATGGCTACACCTTC. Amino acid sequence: CASSPTLSGQGYGYTF.

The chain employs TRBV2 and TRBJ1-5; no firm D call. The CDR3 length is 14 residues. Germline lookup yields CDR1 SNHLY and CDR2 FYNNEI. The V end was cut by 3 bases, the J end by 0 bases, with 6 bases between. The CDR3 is CASSEYYSNQPQHF. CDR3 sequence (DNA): TGTGCCAGCAGTGAGTATTATAGCAATCAGCCCCAGCATTTT.

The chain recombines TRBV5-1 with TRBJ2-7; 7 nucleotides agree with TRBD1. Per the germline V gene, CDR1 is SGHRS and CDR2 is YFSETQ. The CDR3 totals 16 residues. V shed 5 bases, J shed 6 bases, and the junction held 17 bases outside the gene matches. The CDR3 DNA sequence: TGCGCCAGCAGAGGGGTGGGACAGAGGGGATCAGGCGAGCAGTACTTC. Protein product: CASRGVGQRGSGEQYF.

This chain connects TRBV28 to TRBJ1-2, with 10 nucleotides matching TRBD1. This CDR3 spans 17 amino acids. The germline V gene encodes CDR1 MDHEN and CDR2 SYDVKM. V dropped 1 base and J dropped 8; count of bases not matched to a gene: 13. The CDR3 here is CASSLSLLRQGAAGYTF. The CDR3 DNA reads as TGTGCCAGCAGTTTATCGCTTCTAAGACAGGGGGCGGCCGGCTACACCTTC.

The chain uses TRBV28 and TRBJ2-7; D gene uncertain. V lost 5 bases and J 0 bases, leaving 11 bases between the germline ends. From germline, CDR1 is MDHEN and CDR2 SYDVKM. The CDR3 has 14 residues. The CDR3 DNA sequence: TGTGCCAGCAGTAACCCGCAGCGCTCCTACGAGCAGTACTTC. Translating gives CASSNPQRSYEQYF.

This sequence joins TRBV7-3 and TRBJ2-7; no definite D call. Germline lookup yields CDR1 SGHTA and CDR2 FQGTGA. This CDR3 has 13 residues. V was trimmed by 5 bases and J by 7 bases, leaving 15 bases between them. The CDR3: CASSQIPGPEQYF. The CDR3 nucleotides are TGTGCCAGCAGCCAGATCCCGGGCCCTGAGCAGTACTTC.

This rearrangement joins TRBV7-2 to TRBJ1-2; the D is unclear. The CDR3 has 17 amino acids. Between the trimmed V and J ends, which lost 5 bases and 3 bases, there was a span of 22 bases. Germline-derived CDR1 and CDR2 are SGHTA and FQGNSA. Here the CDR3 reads CASSPRSAASTDYGYTF. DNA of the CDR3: TGTGCCAGCAGCCCCCGGTCGGCAGCTTCCACGGACTATGGCTACACCTTC.

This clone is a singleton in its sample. CDR3 region: CASGLERQFYEQYF. The CDR3 DNA follows: TGTGCCAGCGGCCTAGAGAGACAGTTCTACGAGCAGTACTTC. The V and J genes are TRBV2 and TRBJ2-7; maybe TRBD1 (5 bases). V lost 8 bases, J lost 3 bases, and 17 bases lay in between. The germline V gene encodes CDR1 SNHLY and CDR2 FYNNEI. The CDR3 totals 14 residues.

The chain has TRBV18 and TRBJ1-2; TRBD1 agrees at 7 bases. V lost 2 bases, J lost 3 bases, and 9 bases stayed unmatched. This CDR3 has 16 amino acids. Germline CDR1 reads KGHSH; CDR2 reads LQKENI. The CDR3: CASSPKGQHLYYGYTF. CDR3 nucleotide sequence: TGTGCCAGCTCACCAAAGGGACAGCATTTATACTATGGCTACACCTTC.

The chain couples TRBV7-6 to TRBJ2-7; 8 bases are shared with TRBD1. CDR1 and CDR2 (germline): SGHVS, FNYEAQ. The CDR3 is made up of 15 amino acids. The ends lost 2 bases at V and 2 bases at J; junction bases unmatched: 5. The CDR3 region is CASSLQGAIPYEQYF. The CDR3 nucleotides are TGTGCCAGCAGCTTACAGGGGGCGATCCCCTACGAGCAGTACTTC.

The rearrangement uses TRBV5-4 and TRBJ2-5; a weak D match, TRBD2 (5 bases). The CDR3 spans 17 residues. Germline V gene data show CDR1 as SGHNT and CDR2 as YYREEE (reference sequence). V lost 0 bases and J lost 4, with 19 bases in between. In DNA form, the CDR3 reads TGTGCCAGCAGCTTGGCGACTATGGCGGCTCCCGTAGAGACCCAGTACTTC. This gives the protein CASSLATMAAPVETQYF.

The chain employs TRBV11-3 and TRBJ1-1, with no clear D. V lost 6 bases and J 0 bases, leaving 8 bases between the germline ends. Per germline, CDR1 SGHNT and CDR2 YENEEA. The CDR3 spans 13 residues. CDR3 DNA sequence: TGTGCCAGCAGTCCTAGGGTGAACACTGAAGCTTTCTTT. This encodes CASSPRVNTEAFF. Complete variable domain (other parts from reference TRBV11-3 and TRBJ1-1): EAGVVQSPRYKIIEKKQPVAFWCNPISGHNTLYWYLQNLGQGPELLIRYENEEAVDDSQLPKDRFSAERLKGVDSTLKIQPAELGDSAVYLCASSPRVNTEAFFGQGTRLTVV.

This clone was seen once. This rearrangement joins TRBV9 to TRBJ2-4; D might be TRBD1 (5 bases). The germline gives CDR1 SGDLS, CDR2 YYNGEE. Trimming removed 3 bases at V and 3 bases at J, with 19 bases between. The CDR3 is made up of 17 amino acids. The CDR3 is CASSGSSRALGKNIQYF. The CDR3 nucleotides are TGTGCCAGCAGCGGATCCAGCAGGGCTCTAGGCAAAAACATTCAGTACTTC.